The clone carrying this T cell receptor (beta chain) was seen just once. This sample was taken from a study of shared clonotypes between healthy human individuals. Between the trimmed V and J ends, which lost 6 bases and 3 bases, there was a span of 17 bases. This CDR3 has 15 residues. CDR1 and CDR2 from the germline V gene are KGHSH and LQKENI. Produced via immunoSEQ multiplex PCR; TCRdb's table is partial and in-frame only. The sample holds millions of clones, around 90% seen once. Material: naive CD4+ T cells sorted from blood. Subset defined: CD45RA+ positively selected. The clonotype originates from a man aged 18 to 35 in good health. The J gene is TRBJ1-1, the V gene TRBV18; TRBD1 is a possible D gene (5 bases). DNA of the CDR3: TGTGCCAGCTCTAGGATGGGTTTGGGGGACACTGAAGCTTTCTTT. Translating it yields CASSRMGLGDTEAFF.